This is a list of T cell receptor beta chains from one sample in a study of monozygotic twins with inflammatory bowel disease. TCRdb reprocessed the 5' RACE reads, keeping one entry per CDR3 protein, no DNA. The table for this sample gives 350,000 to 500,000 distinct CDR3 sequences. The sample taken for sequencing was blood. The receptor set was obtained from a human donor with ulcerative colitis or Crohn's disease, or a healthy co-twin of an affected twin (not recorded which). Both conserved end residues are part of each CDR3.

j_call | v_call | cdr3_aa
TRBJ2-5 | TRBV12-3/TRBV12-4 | CASSSARHPEETQYF
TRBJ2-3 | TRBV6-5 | CASSHSGTGGTDTQYF
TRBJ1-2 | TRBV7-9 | CASSLVGAFGYTF
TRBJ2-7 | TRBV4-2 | CASSQDQQGAFYEQYF
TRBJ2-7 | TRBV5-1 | CASGKGGPGEQYF
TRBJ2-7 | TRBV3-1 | CASSLKGGQGSGEQYF
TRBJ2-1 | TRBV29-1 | CSVGTSRNEQFF
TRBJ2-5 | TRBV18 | CASSPRGTETQYF
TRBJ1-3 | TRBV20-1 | CSARETGPIYF
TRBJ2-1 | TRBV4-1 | CASSQETGGASAYNEQFF
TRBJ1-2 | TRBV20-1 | CSARDPQAGSSGYTF
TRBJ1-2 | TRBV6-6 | CASSYPDNYGYTF
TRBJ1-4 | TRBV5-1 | CASSLNSDEKLFF
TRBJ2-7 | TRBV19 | CASSMSGLLFYEQYF
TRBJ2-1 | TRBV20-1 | CSAIPAGADEQFF
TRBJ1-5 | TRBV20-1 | CSAGTPSGVGNQPQHF
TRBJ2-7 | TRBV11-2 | CASRDTGQGLREQYF
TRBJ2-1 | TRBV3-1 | CASSQAAGVISYNEQFF
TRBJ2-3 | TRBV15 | CATSRGVGNTDTQYF
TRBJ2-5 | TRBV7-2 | CASSSTSGTGGTQYF
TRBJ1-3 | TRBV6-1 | CASSEGTGGGNTIYF
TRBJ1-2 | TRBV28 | CASSFGGTNGYTF
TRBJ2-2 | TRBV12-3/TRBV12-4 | CASSLAPEGSGELFF
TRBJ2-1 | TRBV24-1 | CATSDPTSEGLNEQFF
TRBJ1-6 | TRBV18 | CASSPPWIETGNSPLHF
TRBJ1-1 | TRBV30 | CALNSGDGPEAFF
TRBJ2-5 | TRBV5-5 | CASSQGTSGLETQYF
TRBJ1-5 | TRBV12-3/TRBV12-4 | CASSLKGAGNQPQHF
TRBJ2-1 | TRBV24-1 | CATSGVGDGRNEQFF